The T cell receptor (beta chain) described here comes from a study of response to subunit inactivated influenza vaccine. This clonotype has ten or more counts. The antigen remains undetermined. Each CDR3 protein gets one entry after TCRdb re-called the RT-PCR reads with MiXCR. Found here are fewer than 700,000 distinct CDR3 sequences, 10% to 15% of them singletons; the top ten hold around 13%. The study's findings and limits: Each seasonal influenza vaccination, the authors suggested, recruits few new T cells.

CDR3 size: 17 residues. Per the germline V gene, CDR1 is LNHNV and CDR2 is YYDKDF (reference sequence). Trimming at V came to 0 bases and at J to 1 base, leaving 7 bases not matched to a gene. The chain is built from TRBV15 and TRBJ2-3; TRBD2 agrees at 7 bases. This receptor was obtained from a man in his forties or fifties who received an inactivated influenza vaccine. Source: PBMCs from blood, taken 40 to 50 days after vaccination. CDR3 DNA sequence: TGTGCCACCAGCAGAGATGTTAGGCTAGCGGGCACAGATACGCAGTATTTT. As protein: CATSRDVRLAGTDTQYF.